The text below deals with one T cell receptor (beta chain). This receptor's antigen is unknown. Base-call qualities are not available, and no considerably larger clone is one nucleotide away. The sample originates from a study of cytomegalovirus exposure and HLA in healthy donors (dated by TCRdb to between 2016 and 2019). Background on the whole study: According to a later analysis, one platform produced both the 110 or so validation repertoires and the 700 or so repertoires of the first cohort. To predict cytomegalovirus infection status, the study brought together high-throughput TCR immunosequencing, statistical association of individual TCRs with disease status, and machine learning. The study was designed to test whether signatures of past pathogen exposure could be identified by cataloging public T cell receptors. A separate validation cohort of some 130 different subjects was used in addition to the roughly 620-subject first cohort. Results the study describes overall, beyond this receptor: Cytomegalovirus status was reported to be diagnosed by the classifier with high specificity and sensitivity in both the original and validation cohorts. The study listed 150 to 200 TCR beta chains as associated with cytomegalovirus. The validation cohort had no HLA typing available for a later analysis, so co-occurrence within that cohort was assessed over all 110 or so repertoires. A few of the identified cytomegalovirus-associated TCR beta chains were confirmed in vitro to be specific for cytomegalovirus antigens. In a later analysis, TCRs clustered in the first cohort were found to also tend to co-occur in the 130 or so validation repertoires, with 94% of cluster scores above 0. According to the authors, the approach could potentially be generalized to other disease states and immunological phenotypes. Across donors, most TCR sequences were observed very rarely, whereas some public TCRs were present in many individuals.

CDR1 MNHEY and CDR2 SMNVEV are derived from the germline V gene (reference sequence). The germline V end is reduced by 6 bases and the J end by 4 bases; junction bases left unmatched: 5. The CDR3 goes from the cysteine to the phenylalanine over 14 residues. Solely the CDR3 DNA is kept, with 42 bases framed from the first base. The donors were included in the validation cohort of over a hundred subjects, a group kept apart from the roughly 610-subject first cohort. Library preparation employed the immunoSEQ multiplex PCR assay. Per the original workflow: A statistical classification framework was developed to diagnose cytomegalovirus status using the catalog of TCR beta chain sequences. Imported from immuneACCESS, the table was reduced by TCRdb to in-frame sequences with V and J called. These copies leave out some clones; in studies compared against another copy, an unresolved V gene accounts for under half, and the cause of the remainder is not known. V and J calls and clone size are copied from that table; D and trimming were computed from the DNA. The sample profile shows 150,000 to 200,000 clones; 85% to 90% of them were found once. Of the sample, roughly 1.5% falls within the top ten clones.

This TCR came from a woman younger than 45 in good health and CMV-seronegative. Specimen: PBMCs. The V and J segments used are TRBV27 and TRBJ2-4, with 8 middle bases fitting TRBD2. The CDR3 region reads CASSLTGGKNIQYF. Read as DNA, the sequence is TGTGCCAGCAGCTTGACGGGGGGGAAAAACATTCAGTACTTC.